The T cell receptor beta chain described here comes from a study of T cells after yellow fever vaccination (dated by TCRdb to the late 2010s). With regard to the full study: The SMART-Seq v4 Ultra Low Input RNA kit was used to prepare libraries from fractions with low cell numbers. Two healthy male donors, one aged 18 to 29 and one aged 30 to 40 years, made up the cohort. Bulk PBMC replicates and cell subsets were isolated from blood drawn at multiple timepoints before and after both primary and secondary immunization. Bulk TCR alpha and beta repertoires were sequenced longitudinally to track T-cell clones before and after primary and booster YFV17D yellow fever vaccination.

General findings and caveats noted by the study authors: FACS-sorted repertoires could contain abundant contaminating clonotypes from the bulk population, so computational filtering was required. A small share of clonotypes occurred in both CD4 and CD8 compartments, likely arising from convergent recombination. Most clones expanded after primary vaccination (96% of CD4 and over 80% of CD8) were re-detected after the booster, suggesting that broad memory maintenance occurred. The secondary T-cell response was found to be weaker but faster than the primary response, with a peak reached on day 5 rather than on day 15. Only a couple of donors were included in the study, so the extent to which the findings can be generalized is limited.

Regarding this clonotype: No antigen is known for it. Qualities for individual bases were not recorded, and no much larger clone is one base off.

TCRdb records Illumina NovaSeq 6000 as the sequencer. TCR cDNA was synthesized by 5'RACE template switching, through which a universal primer site and unique molecular identifiers were introduced. Priming for cDNA synthesis came from both the TCR alpha and TCR beta constant segments. Library amplification used two PCR steps, and the second PCR step added sample barcodes and sequencing adapters. Sequencing of libraries was done on Illumina HiSeq 2500 (2x100 bp) or NovaSeq (2x150 bp). The study's processing was this. Reads were demultiplexed and collapsed into UMI consensus sequences with MIGEC, and V(D)J alignment was performed with MiXCR. Using edgeR on replicate PBMC samples, clonotypes were called vaccine-responding if FDR was below 0.01 and the log2 fold change was above 5 up to day 15. CD4 or CD8 identity was assigned to each bulk clonotype according to whether the clonotype was present at higher abundance in the sequenced CD4 repertoire or the sequenced CD8 repertoire. TCRdb cleaned the public reads at Q25 with fastp, built clones with MiXCR and kept in-frame beta chains. Records with the same CDR3 protein are collapsed into one entry carrying the most frequent genes and DNA. The V and J calls shown here were made by TCRdb, not taken from the authors' results. Recorded for this sample are around 320,000 distinct CDR3 sequences; around 10% of them occurred a single time. The ten largest clones capture around 3.2% of the sample.

The CDR3 runs 14 residues from the cysteine to the phenylalanine. Only the CDR3 region is kept as DNA, spanning 42 bases read in frame from base 1. From the germline V gene, CDR1 is KGHSH and CDR2 is LQKENI. V drops 0 bases and J drops 5 bases, leaving 10 bases in between. Read against the paper, the sample's treatment or condition label means: live attenuated yellow fever vaccine strain. A standard Ficoll-Paque protocol was used to isolate PBMCs from peripheral blood. Dynabeads CD4 and CD8 positive selection kits were used to isolate CD4 and CD8 T-cell fractions. TriZol was used to extract RNA from bulk PBMCs, from CD4 and CD8 fractions, and from dextramer-positive and dextramer-negative fractions.

The sequence joins TRBV18 to TRBJ2-5; a weak D assignment points to TRBD1 (5 bases agree). The sequence was obtained from a young man who received the YFV17D yellow fever vaccine. Specimen: CD4+ T cells sorted from PBMCs, collected 45 days after the yellow fever booster vaccination. The DNA reads TGTGCCAGCTCACCACCGGCAGGGTACGAGACCCAGTACTTC. It codes for CASSPPAGYETQYF.